This passage covers 15 T cell receptor beta chains from one sample sequenced in a study of T cells in Graves' hyperthyroidism and ophthalmopathy. Amplification yielded TCR beta CDR3 regions, with RNA transcripts as the source. An initial round of RT-PCR targeting the TCR CDR3 relied on the HTBI primer set. From the multiplex PCR reads, TCRdb called clonotypes with MiXCR, one entry per CDR3 protein. This table holds approximately 400,000 distinct CDR3 sequences, around 14% found once. The sequencing sample was made of blood. The receptors here all came from a woman aged 55-69 years with Graves' hyperthyroidism.

This clonotype was seen repeatedly, ten times or more. This chain connects TRBV7-9 to TRBJ1-2, with D possibly TRBD1 on 5 matching bases. CDR3 length equals 12 residues. The germline V gene encodes CDR1 SEHNR and CDR2 FQNEAQ (reference sequence). The V and J ends lost 10 bases and 6 bases respectively, with 15 bases between them. For the CDR3, the DNA is TGTGCCATCCCCGGACAAATGGATGGCTACACCTTC. Its protein product is CAIPGQMDGYTF.

This clonotype was counted many times. This chain links TRBV18 with TRBJ2-7, with TRBD2 matching 12 bases. The CDR3 is 15 residues long. The V segment lost 4 bases and the J segment 1 base; nucleotides outside the gene matches: 2. Germline loops: CDR1 KGHSH, CDR2 LQKENI. CDR3 nucleotides: TGTGCCAGCTCACAAGGACTAGCGGGATCCTACGAGCAGTACTTC. Encoded protein: CASSQGLAGSYEQYF.

This clonotype has a count of ten or more. This chain links TRBV2 with TRBJ2-5, with D possibly TRBD1 on 5 matching bases. Trimming took 6 bases from V and 4 from J, leaving 18 bases between them. The germline V gene has CDR1 SNHLY and CDR2 FYNNEI. CDR3 length: 15 residues. The CDR3 DNA reads TGTGCCAGCAGCGCTATCGGCAGGGCTGGAGAGACCCAGTACTTC. Its protein is CASSAIGRAGETQYF.

There are many counts of this clonotype. The V call is TRBV24-1, the J call TRBJ2-1, with TRBD1 matching 7 bases. CDR3 size: 17 residues. CDR1 is KGHDR, CDR2 SFDVKD, per germline. Trimming removed 0 bases from V and 3 bases from J; junction bases left unmatched: 7. In DNA, the CDR3 is TGTGCCACCAGTGATTTGAGGACAGGCGGCCGCTACAATGAGCAGTTCTTC. Translated, it gives CATSDLRTGGRYNEQFF.

This clonotype occurred a few times. The V gene is TRBV11-3, the J gene TRBJ2-7; D uncertain. This CDR3 contains 14 residues. Trimming cost V 3 bases and J 1 base, with 10 bases left between them. Germline V lookup: CDR1 SGHNT, CDR2 YENEEA. In DNA form, the CDR3 reads TGTGCCAGCAGCTTTCTCAGAAGTTCCTACGAGCAGTACTTC. Protein sequence: CASSFLRSSYEQYF.

This clonotype was observed many times. The rearrangement joins TRBV29-1 to TRBJ2-5; 9 bases agree with TRBD1. The CDR3 runs 13 residues. Trimming removed 5 bases from V and 5 bases from J; junction bases left unmatched: 6. Germline V lookup: CDR1 SQVTM, CDR2 ANQGSEA. CDR3: CSVTGTGGETQYF. The CDR3 DNA follows: TGCAGCGTTACCGGAACAGGGGGCGAGACCCAGTACTTC.

This clonotype was detected many times. The rearrangement links TRBV3-1 to TRBJ1-1, with D possibly being TRBD1 (6 bases). Germline V gene sequence: CDR1 LGHDT, CDR2 YNNKEL (reference sequence). Trimming took 1 base from V and 4 from J, leaving 10 bases between them. The CDR3 is 14 amino acids. Here the CDR3 DNA reads TGTGCCAGCAGCCAAGGACAGGACGCCACTGAAGCTTTCTTT. Amino acids: CASSQGQDATEAFF.

This clonotype was recorded at least ten times. The V call is TRBV10-2, the J call TRBJ2-7; 9 nucleotides match TRBD2. V was clipped by 4 bases and J by 5 bases; unmatched bases: 6. The CDR3 contains 14 residues. Germline V lookup: CDR1 WSHSY, CDR2 SAAADI. CDR3 DNA sequence: TGCGCCAGCAGTGGCGGGGGGGCAGGAAACGAGCAGTACTTC. It translates to CASSGGGAGNEQYF.

This clonotype was found many times. The chain uses TRBV20-1 and TRBJ2-1; 7 bases are a match to TRBD2. V lost 3 bases, J lost 7 bases, and 6 bases stayed unmatched. The CDR3 runs 13 residues. Germline CDR1 and CDR2: DFQATT and SNEGSKA (reference sequence). CDR3 DNA sequence: TGCAGTGCTAGGTTTGGACTAGAGAATGAGCAGTTCTTC. It specifies CSARFGLENEQFF.

This clonotype was counted at least ten times. The chain carries TRBV2 and TRBJ2-7; 9 nucleotides match TRBD1. With V trimmed by 6 bases and J by 7 bases, 7 bases remained unmatched. Germline V gives CDR1 SNHLY, CDR2 FYNNEI. The CDR3 is made up of 13 amino acids. The CDR3 sequence is CASSADRGIEQYF. The CDR3 region has the DNA TGTGCCAGCAGCGCCGACAGGGGGATTGAGCAGTACTTC.

In its sample, this clonotype was seen many times. The chain has TRBV7-2 and TRBJ2-1; D gene unclear. The length of the CDR3 is 15 residues. Germline V CDR1 and CDR2: SGHTA, FQGNSA. The V end lost 8 bases, the J end lost 4 bases, and 18 bases lay between the germline ends. The CDR3 DNA follows: TGTGCCAGCCATTCTCGGACCCGGCGGTACAATGAGCAGTTCTTC. Protein sequence: CASHSRTRRYNEQFF.

This chain uses TRBV7-9 with TRBJ2-7; the D gene is possibly TRBD2 (6 bases). Trimming cost V 2 bases and J 5 bases, with 13 bases left between them. This CDR3 is built from 14 residues. Looked up from germline, CDR1 is SEHNR and CDR2 is FQNEAQ (reference sequence). CDR3 sequence reads: CASSLWQGGNEQYF. The CDR3 DNA is TGTGCCAGCAGCTTATGGCAGGGAGGCAACGAGCAGTACTTC.

The chain has TRBV28 and TRBJ1-5; weak D call: TRBD1 (5 bases). This CDR3 has 14 residues. Germline lookup yields CDR1 MDHEN and CDR2 SYDVKM. Trimming took 3 bases from V and 7 from J, leaving 13 bases between them. In DNA form, the CDR3 reads TGTGCCAGCAGTTTTGCAGGGTTTGGACAGCCCCAGCATTTT. Translation: CASSFAGFGQPQHF.

This clonotype was detected many times. V gene TRBV5-1 combines with J gene TRBJ2-4; the D gene is possibly TRBD1 (6 bases). Germline V gene lookup returns CDR1 SGHRS and CDR2 YFSETQ. The CDR3 runs 17 residues. With 2 bases removed from V and 1 base from J, the gap between germline ends came to 16 bases. In DNA, the CDR3 is TGCGCCAGCAGCTTTTGGGGGCAGGGAAGCGCCAAAAACATTCAGTACTTC. As protein: CASSFWGQGSAKNIQYF.

The chain couples TRBV4-1 to TRBJ1-4, with D hard to call. The CDR3 is 17 residues long. Per the germline V gene, CDR1 is MGHRA and CDR2 is YSYEKL. Deletions cut 0 bases from V and 4 bases from J, with 15 bases between. The CDR3 loop is CASSQDLRRQLNEKLFF. CDR3 sequence (DNA): TGCGCCAGCAGCCAAGATTTAAGGCGGCAGCTTAATGAAAAACTGTTTTTT.